This T cell receptor (beta chain) was sequenced during a study of CD8 T cells in Susac syndrome. Points from the study as a whole: In Susac syndrome, CD4+ T cell repertoires lacked any clonal expansion.

The RNA input was roughly 0.5 to 1 ug, and it was reverse transcribed with random hexamers. Amplification of TCR beta CDR3 was carried out by immunoSEQ multiplex PCR, which covered 54 Vbeta and 13 Jbeta segments. TCRdb reprocessed the immunoSEQ multiplex PCR reads via MiXCR and lists one record per CDR3 protein. The sample comprises around 170,000 distinct CDR3 sequences, 90% to 97% of which are singletons, and 0.075% to 0.1% rests with the top ten. The germline V gene has CDR1 MNHEY and CDR2 SVGAGI. This CDR3 spans 11 amino acids. Trimming shortened V by 8 bases and J by 4 bases, and 9 bases separated the two germline ends. Diagnostic criteria defined recently for definite or probable disease were met by the Susac syndrome patients. As for this clonotype: What it binds is unknown.

The sample was CD4+ T cells from PBMCs. This rearrangement joins TRBV6-5 to TRBJ2-7, with TRBD1 as a possible D gene (5 bases). This sequence originates from a human donor with Susac syndrome. CDR3 in amino acids: CASGAGYEQYF. The CDR3 bases are TGTGCCAGCGGTGCAGGGTACGAGCAGTACTTC.